The source of this TCR beta chain is a study of T-cell reconstitution after alpha-beta-depleted transplantation in children. The CDR3 is made up of 15 amino acids. Looked up from germline, CDR1 is MNHEY and CDR2 is SVGAGI. The authors prepared the TCRbeta library with unique molecular identifiers. TCRdb analysed the PCR reads with MiXCR anew, one entry per CDR3 protein. Among about 440,000 distinct CDR3 sequences listed, 43% were seen once. Overall study results and limits: Two months or so post-transplant, alpha-beta T cells reportedly derived from several hundred expanded graft clones. Most T-cell counts and diversity one year after the transplant came from T cells that were newly produced.

On this clonotype itself: The antigen is not known. The germline gene is not matched at one end of the junction; a read error may be the cause.

This TCR derives from a girl aged 2-10 years with aplastic anemia, due to receive a stem cell transplant. The chain recombines TRBV6-5 with TRBJ1-1, with D perhaps TRBD1 (5 bases). Sequenced material: PBMCs, taken before TCRalphabeta/CD19-depleted stem cell transplant. CDR3 protein: CASSFGGAYDTEAFF. CDR3 coding DNA: TGTGCCAGTAGTTTCGGGGGAGCGTATGACACTGAAGCTTTCTTT.